Below, 3 T cell receptor beta chains from the same sample are listed, as sequenced in a study of radiation and T cells in renal cell carcinoma. Data came from immunoSEQ multiplex PCR; TCRdb stores just in-frame clones and leaves some out. This sample has about 130,000 clones, with more than 70% found just once. Time point here: baseline pretreatment blood. The treatment is: 15 Gy SBRT to primary tumor, nephrectomy 4 weeks later. The sample here was blood, taken from a patient whose treatment included radiotherapy and nephrectomy. All receptors come from a woman between 45 and 65 years old with renal cell carcinoma.

This clone was picked up one time. The chain carries TRBV19 and TRBJ2-3, with D perhaps matching TRBD2 (6 bases). Germline V gene lookup returns CDR1 LNHDA and CDR2 SQIVND (reference sequence). Trimming left V 9 bases short and J 1 base short, with 11 bases between. The CDR3 is 13 amino acids. The CDR3 region is CASAWGGTDTQYF. Here the CDR3 DNA reads TGTGCCAGCGCCTGGGGGGGCACAGATACGCAGTATTTT.

The V call is TRBV7-9, the J call TRBJ2-1; the D gene is possibly TRBD2 (6 bases). V was shortened by 0 bases and J by 2 bases, with 8 bases between the two germline ends. This CDR3 contains 15 residues. Germline assignment: CDR1 SEHNR and CDR2 FQNEAQ (reference sequence). The CDR3 nucleotides are TGTGCCAGCAGCTTAGCGGGGGGTACCTACAATGAGCAGTTCTTC. Translated: CASSLAGGTYNEQFF.

This chain uses TRBV28 with TRBJ2-1; no clear D. CDR1 and CDR2 from the germline V gene are MDHEN and SYDVKM. This CDR3 spans 12 amino acids. With 6 bases removed from V and 10 bases from J, the gap between germline ends came to 13 bases. CDR3 sequence reads: CASSLQLEEQFF. Written as DNA, the CDR3 is TGTGCCAGCAGCCTACAGCTGGAAGAGCAGTTCTTC.